Here is one T cell receptor beta chain with its context. Its binding antigen is unknown. Base qualities are not recorded, but no much larger clone differs from it by a single base. Germline trimming amounts to 4 bases on V and 6 bases on J, with 5 as the count of junction bases outside the gene matches. The CDR3 has 15 amino acids, counting the end cysteine and phenylalanine. Only the CDR3 part of the read is kept: 45 bases, read in frame from the first base. CDR1 and CDR2 are drawn from the germline V gene (reference sequence): LGHDT, YNNKEL. At one collaborating source in Seattle, patients were enrolled during active infection and were followed longitudinally through the course of disease. Each collaborating institution followed its own protocols to collect whole blood in K2EDTA tubes. For TCRbeta analysis, collaborators shipped samples as frozen whole blood, isolated PBMCs, or DNA extracted from either of those sample types.

These data originate in a study of blood T cell repertoires in COVID-19 (dated by TCRdb to about 2020). Study-wide context: Samples from collaborators originated in the United States, Italy and Spain and spanned both the acute and convalescent phases of COVID-19. The repertoires were made available in a free public database intended to serve as a resource for research on the immune response to SARS-CoV-2. Samples were obtained from the ongoing ImmuneRACE study (first 160 participants) and from 1,000 to 1,500 subjects provided by 6 global collaborators. HLA class I and class II types, where available, came from metadata supplied by the sample provider rather than from assay-based typing. The prospective study material was composed of cDNA or gDNA derived from T cells, B-cell-depleted T cells, or PBMCs. Subjects who had been exposed to COVID-19, were actively infected with it, or had recovered from it provided the deeply sampled blood TCRbeta repertoires that made up the dataset. Nearly every sample came with metadata listing a de-identified subject ID, COVID-19 status, age in years and sex.

Summary of the overall study and its limitations: The amount of clinical and demographic metadata varied by source and participant and was provided uncurated.

TCRbeta CDR3 regions were amplified from genomic DNA by means of the immunoSEQ Assay, a bias-controlled multiplex PCR. On the study's bioinformatics: The number of nucleated cells in each sample was estimated by amplification of reference gene primers within the assay. Sequence reads were collapsed and filtered to measure the absolute abundance of every unique TCRbeta CDR3 rearrangement. For each sample, productive Simpson clonality was calculated as the square root of Simpson's diversity index across productive rearrangements. Drawn from immuneACCESS, this table holds only the in-frame rearrangements with V and J called that TCRdb kept. Clones are partly lost; checked studies trace under half to an unresolved V gene and leave the rest unexplained. V and J calls and clone size are copied from that table; D and trimming were computed from the DNA. The sample includes roughly 220,000 clones, with roughly 79% observed a single time. 6.5% to 9% of the sample belongs to the ten largest clones.

The TCR originated in a woman older than 75 with COVID-19, enrolled during active disease. The sample consisted of peripheral blood. The sequence links TRBV3-1 (or the pseudogene TRBV3-2) to TRBJ2-2; 10 middle bases align to TRBD1. The CDR3 sequence is CASSPTGTGAGELFF. The DNA is as follows: TGTGCCAGCAGCCCTACCGGGACAGGGGCCGGGGAGCTGTTTTTT.